The following is a T cell receptor (beta chain) sequence with its context. TCRdb passed the RT-PCR reads through MiXCR, listing each CDR3 protein once. The sample lists around 700,000 distinct CDR3 sequences, 11% to 15% occurring once. This CDR3 has 14 amino acids. Germline CDR1 reads MGHRA; CDR2 reads YSYEKL. The V gene lost 4 bases and the J gene lost 7 bases, with 13 bases spanning the gap. Sequencing was performed on memory CD4+ T cells from blood. The clonotype comes from a female donor in good health, serving as a healthy control. The J gene is TRBJ1-4, the V gene TRBV4-1; TRBD1 is a possible D gene (5 bases). The CDR3 nucleotides are TGCGCCAGCAGCCGGGCGCCGGGACCTGAAAAACTGTTTTTT. Its protein is CASSRAPGPEKLFF.